These 3 T cell receptor beta chains originate from one sample sequenced in a study of blood T cells in healthy people across ages. PCR was performed a second time for 7 to 11 cycles using a sample-barcoded 5' primer and a J-beta primer mix. TCRdb analysed the 5' RACE reads with MiXCR anew, one entry per CDR3 protein. The sample shows hundreds of thousands of distinct CDR3 sequences, more than 20% of them seen only once. This sample also appeared in a second study, on T cells of mothers and their children.

Sequencing was carried out using blood. The origin of the receptors is a boy aged 5-17 years in good health.

This clonotype was detected only a few times. A much larger clone differs from this one at a single base, so this may be a read error. V gene TRBV7-9 combines with J gene TRBJ2-7, with D perhaps given as TRBD1 or TRBD2 (5 bases each). CDR3 length: 12 residues. The V end was cut by 5 bases, the J end by 4 bases, with 9 bases between. Germline loops: CDR1 SEHNR, CDR2 FQNEAQ (reference sequence). CDR3 sequence (DNA): TGTGCCAGCAGCACCGAGGGGTACGAGCAGTACTTC. Protein sequence: CASSTEGYEQYF.

The chain has TRBV29-1 and TRBJ1-1, with a possible D match to TRBD1 (6 bases). V was clipped by 6 bases and J by 0 bases, with 11 bases between them. CDR1 is SQVTM and CDR2 is ANQGSEA in the germline V gene. The CDR3 is 13 amino acids. CDR3 DNA sequence: TGCAGCGTAGCGGGACATTTGAACACTGAAGCTTTCTTT. Translating gives CSVAGHLNTEAFF.

V gene TRBV18 combines with J gene TRBJ2-1; 8 nucleotides line up with TRBD2. The CDR3 runs 15 residues. Germline CDR1 KGHSH, CDR2 LQKENI. V gave up 0 bases and J gave up 8 bases; unmatched junction bases: 6. In nucleotides, the CDR3 is TGTGCCAGCTCACCACCGAGTAGCGGGAACGATGAGCAGTTCTTC. Translating it yields CASSPPSSGNDEQFF.